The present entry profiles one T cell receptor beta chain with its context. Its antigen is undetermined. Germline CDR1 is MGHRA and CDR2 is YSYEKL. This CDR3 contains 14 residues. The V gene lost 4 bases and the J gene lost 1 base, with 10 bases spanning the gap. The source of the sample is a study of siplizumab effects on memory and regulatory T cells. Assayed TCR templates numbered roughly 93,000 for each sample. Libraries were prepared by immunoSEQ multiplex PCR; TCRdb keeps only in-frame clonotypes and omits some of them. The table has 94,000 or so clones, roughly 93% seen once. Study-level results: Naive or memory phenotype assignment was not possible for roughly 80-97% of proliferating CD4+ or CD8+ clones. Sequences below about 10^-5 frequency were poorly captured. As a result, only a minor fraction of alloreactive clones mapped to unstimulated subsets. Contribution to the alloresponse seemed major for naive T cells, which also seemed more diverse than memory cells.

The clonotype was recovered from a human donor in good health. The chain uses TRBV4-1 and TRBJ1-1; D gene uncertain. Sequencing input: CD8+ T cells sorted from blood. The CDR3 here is CASSPPLGNTEAFF. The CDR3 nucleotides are TGCGCCAGCAGCCCCCCCCTCGGGAACACTGAAGCTTTCTTT.